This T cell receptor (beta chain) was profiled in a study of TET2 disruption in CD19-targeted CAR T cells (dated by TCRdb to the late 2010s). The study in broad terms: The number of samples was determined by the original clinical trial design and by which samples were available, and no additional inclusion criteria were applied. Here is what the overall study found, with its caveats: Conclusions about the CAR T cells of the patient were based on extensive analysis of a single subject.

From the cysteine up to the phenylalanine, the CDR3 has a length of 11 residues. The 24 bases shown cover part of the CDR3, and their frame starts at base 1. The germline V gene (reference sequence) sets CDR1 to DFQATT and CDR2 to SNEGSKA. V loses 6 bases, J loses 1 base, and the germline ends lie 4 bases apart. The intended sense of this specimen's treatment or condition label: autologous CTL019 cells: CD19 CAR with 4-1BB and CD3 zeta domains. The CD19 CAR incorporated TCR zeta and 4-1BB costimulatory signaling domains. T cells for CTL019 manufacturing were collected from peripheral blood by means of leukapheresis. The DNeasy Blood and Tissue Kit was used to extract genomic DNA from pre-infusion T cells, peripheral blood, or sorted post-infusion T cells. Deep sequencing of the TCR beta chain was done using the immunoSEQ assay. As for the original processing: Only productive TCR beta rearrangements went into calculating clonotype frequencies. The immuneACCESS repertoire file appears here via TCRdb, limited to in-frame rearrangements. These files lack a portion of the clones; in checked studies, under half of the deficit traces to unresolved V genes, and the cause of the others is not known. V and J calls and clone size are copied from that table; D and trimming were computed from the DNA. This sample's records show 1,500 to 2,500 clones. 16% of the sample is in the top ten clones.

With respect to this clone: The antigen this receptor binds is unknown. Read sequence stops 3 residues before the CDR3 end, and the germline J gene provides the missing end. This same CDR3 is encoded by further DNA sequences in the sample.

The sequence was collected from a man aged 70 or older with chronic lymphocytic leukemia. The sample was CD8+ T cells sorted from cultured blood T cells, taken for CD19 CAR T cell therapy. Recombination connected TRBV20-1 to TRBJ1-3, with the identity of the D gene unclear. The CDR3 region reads CSARSGNTIYF. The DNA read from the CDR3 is TGCAGTGCCAGGTCTGGAAACACC.